The 12 T cell receptor beta chains presented below share a single source sample, sequenced in a study of T cells after yellow fever vaccination. MiXCR, applied by TCRdb to the 5' RACE reads, yields one record per CDR3 protein. This sample has 500,000 to 650,000 distinct CDR3 sequences, with 9% to 15% found just once. The sample in question was PBMCs, obtained on the day of the yellow fever booster vaccination. The receptors here all came from a man aged 25-40 years who received the YFV17D yellow fever vaccine.

This clonotype has just a few counts. The V call is TRBV30, the J call TRBJ2-1; D remains ambiguous. The germline gives CDR1 GTSNPN, CDR2 SVGIG (reference sequence). Between the trimmed V and J ends, which lost 0 bases and 5 bases, there was a span of 11 bases. This CDR3 comprises 14 residues. CDR3 coding DNA: TGTGCCTGGAGTGTACCCGGAAGGGACAATGAGCAGTTCTTC. It codes for CAWSVPGRDNEQFF.

This clonotype has more than one count but fewer than ten. This chain connects TRBV7-6 to TRBJ2-1; 10 bases are a match to TRBD2. J gave up 7 bases and V 3 bases, and 6 bases lay outside the gene matches. This CDR3 has 15 residues. Per germline, CDR1 SGHVS and CDR2 FNYEAQ. CDR3 in amino acids: CASSFEREGRNEQFF. For the CDR3, the DNA is TGTGCCAGCAGCTTTGAGCGGGAGGGCAGAAATGAGCAGTTCTTC.

Many counts were recorded for this clonotype. The V gene is TRBV7-9, the J gene TRBJ1-5, with unresolved D. CDR1 SEHNR and CDR2 FQNEAQ come from the germline V gene (reference sequence). The CDR3 loop spans 12 amino acids. Trimming took off 3 bases at V and 4 bases at J, with 4 bases between the two ends. As DNA, the CDR3 is TGTGCCAGCAGCTTGCAGAATCAGCCCCAGCATTTT. Translating it yields CASSLQNQPQHF.

This clonotype has more than one count but fewer than ten. The V and J genes are TRBV28 and TRBJ1-2, with a tentative D call TRBD1 (5 bases). In germline, CDR1 is MDHEN, CDR2 SYDVKM. The V end lost 3 bases, the J end lost 1 base, and 12 bases lay between the germline ends. This CDR3 comprises 15 residues. The CDR3 sequence is CASSFSGTLNYGYTF. CDR3 coding DNA: TGTGCCAGCAGTTTCTCCGGGACGCTTAACTATGGCTACACCTTC.

CDR3 sequence reads: CSVEDRWTGNYEQYF. In nucleotides, the CDR3 is TGCAGCGTTGAAGATCGGTGGACAGGGAATTACGAGCAGTACTTC. V gene TRBV29-1 combines with J gene TRBJ2-7, with 8 bases aligning to TRBD1. The CDR3 runs 15 residues. Trimming took 0 bases from V and 4 from J; bases not matched to a gene: 8. Looked up from germline, CDR1 is SQVTM and CDR2 is ANQGSEA.

This chain links TRBV20-1 with TRBJ2-7, with 8 positions matching TRBD1. CDR3 length equals 15 residues. Germline trimming cut 3 bases from V and 5 bases from J; bases unmatched to any gene: 12. From germline, CDR1 is DFQATT and CDR2 SNEGSKA (reference sequence). The CDR3 reads CSASRRNRGLNEQYF. In DNA form, the CDR3 reads TGCAGTGCTAGTAGACGGAACAGGGGGTTAAACGAGCAGTACTTC.

This CDR3 is CASGADRYEQYF. The CDR3 bases are TGTGCCAGCGGCGCCGATAGATACGAGCAGTACTTC. V is TRBV7-9 and J is TRBJ2-7; D unclear. The CDR3 contains 12 residues. V was cut by 8 bases and J by 4 bases, with 12 bases left in between. CDR1 and CDR2 from the germline V gene are SEHNR and FQNEAQ (reference sequence).

In its sample, this clonotype was seen a few times. The chain recombines TRBV15 with TRBJ2-1; a weak D match, TRBD2 (6 bases). The V end was cut by 2 bases, the J end by 3 bases, with 23 bases between. The CDR3 spans 19 residues. The germline gives CDR1 LNHNV, CDR2 YYDKDF (reference sequence). Here the CDR3 reads CATSRSRRIAAAYYNEQFF. For the CDR3, the DNA is TGTGCCACCAGCAGATCCCGCCGAATAGCGGCGGCGTACTACAATGAGCAGTTCTTC.

This clonotype was detected only a few times. The rearrangement joins TRBV7-2 to TRBJ2-3, with 11 positions matching TRBD2. The CDR3 length is 15 residues. CDR1 is SGHTA and CDR2 is FQGNSA in the germline V gene. V was clipped by 6 bases and J by 6 bases; unmatched bases: 8. The CDR3 region has the DNA TGTGCCAGCAGTAATAGCGGGAGGGCTCCGGATACGCAGTATTTT. Translated: CASSNSGRAPDTQYF.

This clonotype was seen a few times. The CDR3 DNA sequence: TGTGCCAGCAGCTCCTGGACTAGCGGGAGCACAGATACGCAGTATTTT. Translation: CASSSWTSGSTDTQYF. The chain combines TRBV7-9 with TRBJ2-3; 11 bases align to TRBD2. Per the germline V gene, CDR1 is SEHNR and CDR2 is FQNEAQ (reference sequence). Trimming at V came to 4 bases and at J to 0 bases, leaving 3 bases not matched to a gene. This CDR3 is built from 16 residues.

The chain combines TRBV20-1 with TRBJ2-6; 11 bases match TRBD1. V lost 4 bases to trimming and J lost 2 bases; unmatched junction nucleotides: 7. Germline V gene lookup returns CDR1 DFQATT and CDR2 SNEGSKA (reference sequence). The CDR3 is 17 amino acids. CDR3 DNA sequence: TGCAGTGCTATCGGCCCGGGACAGGGGGCTGGGGCCAACGTCCTGACTTTC. Translated: CSAIGPGQGAGANVLTF.

This clonotype has just one count. The rearrangement links TRBV7-9 to TRBJ2-7; unclear D gene. CDR1 and CDR2 (germline): SEHNR, FQNEAQ (reference sequence). This CDR3 is 15 amino acids long. V lost 1 base and J 3 bases, leaving 13 bases between the germline ends. Written as DNA, the CDR3 is TGTGCCAGCAGCTTAGTAGGCACAGCAATCTACGAGCAGTACTTC. Encoded protein: CASSLVGTAIYEQYF.